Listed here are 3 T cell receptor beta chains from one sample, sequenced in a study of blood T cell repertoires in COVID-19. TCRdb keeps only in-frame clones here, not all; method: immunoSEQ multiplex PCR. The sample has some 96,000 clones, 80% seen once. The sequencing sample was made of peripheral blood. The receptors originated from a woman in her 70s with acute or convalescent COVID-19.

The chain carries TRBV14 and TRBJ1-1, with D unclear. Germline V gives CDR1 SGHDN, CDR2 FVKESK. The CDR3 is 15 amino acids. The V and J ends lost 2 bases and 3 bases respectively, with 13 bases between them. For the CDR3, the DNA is TGTGCCAGCAGCCAAAGAAACGGGAGGGACACTGAAGCTTTCTTT. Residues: CASSQRNGRDTEAFF.

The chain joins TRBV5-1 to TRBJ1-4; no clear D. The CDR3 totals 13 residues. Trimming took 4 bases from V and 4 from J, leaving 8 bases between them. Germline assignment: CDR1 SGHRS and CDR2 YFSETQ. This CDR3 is CASSVNRNEKLFF. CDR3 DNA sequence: TGCGCCAGCAGCGTTAATCGTAATGAAAAACTGTTTTTT.

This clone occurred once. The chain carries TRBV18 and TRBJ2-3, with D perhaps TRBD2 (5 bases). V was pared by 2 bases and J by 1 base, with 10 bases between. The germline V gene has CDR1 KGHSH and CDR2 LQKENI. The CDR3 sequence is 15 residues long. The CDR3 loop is CASSPTSPGTDTQYF. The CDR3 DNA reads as TGTGCCAGCTCACCAACTAGTCCGGGCACAGATACGCAGTATTTT. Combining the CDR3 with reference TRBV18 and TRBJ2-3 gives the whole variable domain NAGVMQNPRHLVRRRGQEARLRCSPMKGHSHVYWYRQLPEEGLKFMVYLQKENIIDESGMPKERFSAEFPKEGPSILRIQQVVRGDSAAYFCASSPTSPGTDTQYFGPGTRLTVL.